This entry is about one T cell receptor beta chain. The CDR3 contains 14 residues. The V end lost 5 bases, the J end lost 2 bases, and 12 bases lay between the germline ends. Germline V lookup: CDR1 SGHRS, CDR2 YFSETQ. The library came from three nested PCR rounds adapted from ARM-PCR protocols. Each CDR3 protein is one row after TCRdb ran MiXCR on the multiplex PCR reads. Of 75,000 to 100,000 distinct CDR3 sequences listed, roughly 70% are singletons. RNA was extracted from bulk tissue without any cell sorting. Between August and November 2014, newly diagnosed, chemotherapy-naive lung cancer patients underwent thoracic surgery in China. The entry originates in a study of tumor and adjacent non-tumor tissue in lung cancer. Study in general: There were some 12 adenocarcinoma, 2 squamous cell carcinoma and 1 small cell lung cancer cases.

V gene TRBV5-1 combines with J gene TRBJ2-3, with a possible D match to TRBD2 (5 bases). The TCR originated in a man aged 55-75 years with non-small cell lung cancer. The sample taken for sequencing was lung tumor tissue. The CDR3 sequence is CASRLEGATDTQYF. The CDR3 DNA reads TGCGCCAGCAGACTAGAGGGAGCCACAGATACGCAGTATTTT.